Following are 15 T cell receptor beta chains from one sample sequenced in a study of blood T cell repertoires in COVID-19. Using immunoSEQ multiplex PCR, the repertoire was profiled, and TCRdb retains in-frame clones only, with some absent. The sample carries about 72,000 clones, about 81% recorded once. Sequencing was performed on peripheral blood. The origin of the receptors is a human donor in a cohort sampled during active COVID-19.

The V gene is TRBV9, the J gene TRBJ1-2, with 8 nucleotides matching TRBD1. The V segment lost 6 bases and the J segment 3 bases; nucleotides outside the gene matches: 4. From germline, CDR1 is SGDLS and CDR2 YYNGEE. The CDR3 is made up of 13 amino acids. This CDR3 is CASTTTGDYGYTF. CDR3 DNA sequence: TGTGCCAGCACCACGACAGGGGACTATGGCTACACCTTC.

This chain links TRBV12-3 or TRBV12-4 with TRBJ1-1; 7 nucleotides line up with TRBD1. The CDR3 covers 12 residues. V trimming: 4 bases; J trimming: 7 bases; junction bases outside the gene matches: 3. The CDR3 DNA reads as TGTGCCAGCAGTTCGACAGGGATTGAAGCTTTCTTT. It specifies CASSSTGIEAFF.

This chain's CDR3 is CASSQGWAGFSGANVLTF. The CDR3 region has the DNA TGCGCCAGCAGCCAAGGCTGGGCGGGGTTCTCTGGGGCCAACGTCCTGACTTTC. The rearrangement uses TRBV4-1 and TRBJ2-6; D might be TRBD2 (6 bases). The ends were cut back, 1 base at V and 0 bases at J, with 13 bases in the middle. This CDR3 contains 18 residues. Germline V CDR1 and CDR2: MGHRA, YSYEKL.

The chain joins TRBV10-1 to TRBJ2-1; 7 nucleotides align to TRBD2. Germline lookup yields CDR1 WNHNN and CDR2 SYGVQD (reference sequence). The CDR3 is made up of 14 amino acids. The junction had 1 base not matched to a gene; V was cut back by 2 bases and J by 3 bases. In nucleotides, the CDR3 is TGCGCCAGCAGTGAGGGGACTAACTACAATGAGCAGTTCTTC. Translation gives CASSEGTNYNEQFF.

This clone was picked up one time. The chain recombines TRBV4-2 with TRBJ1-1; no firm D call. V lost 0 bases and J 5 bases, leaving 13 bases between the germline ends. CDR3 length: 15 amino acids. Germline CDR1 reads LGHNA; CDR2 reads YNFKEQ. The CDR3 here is CASSQESGRGTEAFF. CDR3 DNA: TGTGCCAGCAGCCAAGAAAGTGGGAGAGGGACTGAAGCTTTCTTT.

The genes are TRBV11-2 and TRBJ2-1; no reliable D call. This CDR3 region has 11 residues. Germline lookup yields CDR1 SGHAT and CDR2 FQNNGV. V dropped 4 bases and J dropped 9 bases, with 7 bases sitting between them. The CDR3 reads CASSSSVEQFF. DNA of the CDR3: TGTGCCAGCAGCTCCTCCGTTGAGCAGTTCTTC.

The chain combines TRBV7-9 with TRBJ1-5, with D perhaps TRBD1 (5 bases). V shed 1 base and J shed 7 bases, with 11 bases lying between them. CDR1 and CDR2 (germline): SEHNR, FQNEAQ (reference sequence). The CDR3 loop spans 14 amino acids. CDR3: CASSLGQGKQPQHF. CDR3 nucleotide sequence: TGTGCCAGCAGCTTAGGGCAGGGTAAGCAGCCCCAGCATTTT.

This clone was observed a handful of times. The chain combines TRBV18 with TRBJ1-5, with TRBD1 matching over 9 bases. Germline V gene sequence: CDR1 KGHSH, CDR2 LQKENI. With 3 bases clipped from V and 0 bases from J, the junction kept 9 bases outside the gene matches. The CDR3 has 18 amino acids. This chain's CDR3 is CASSPNTGGLYSNQPQHF. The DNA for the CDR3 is TGTGCCAGCTCACCGAACACAGGGGGCCTATATAGCAATCAGCCCCAGCATTTT.

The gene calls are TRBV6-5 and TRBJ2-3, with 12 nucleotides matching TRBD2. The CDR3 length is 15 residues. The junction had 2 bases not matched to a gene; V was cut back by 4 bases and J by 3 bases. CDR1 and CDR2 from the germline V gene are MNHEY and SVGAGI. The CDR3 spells CASSWTSGKTDTQYF. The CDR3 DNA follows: TGTGCCAGCAGTTGGACTAGCGGGAAGACAGATACGCAGTATTTT.

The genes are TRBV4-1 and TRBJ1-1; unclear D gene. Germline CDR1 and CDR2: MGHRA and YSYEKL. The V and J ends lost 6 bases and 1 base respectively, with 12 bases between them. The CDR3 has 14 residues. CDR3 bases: TGCGCCAGCAGAATACGGGTCGGGAACACTGAAGCTTTCTTT. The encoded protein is CASRIRVGNTEAFF.

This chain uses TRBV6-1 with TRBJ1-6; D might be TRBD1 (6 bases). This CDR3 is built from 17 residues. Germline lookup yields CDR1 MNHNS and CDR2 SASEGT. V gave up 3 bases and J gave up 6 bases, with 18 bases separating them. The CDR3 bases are TGTGCCAGCAGTGAGGTGGAGGACAGCAGTGTTAATTCACCCCTCCACTTT. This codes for CASSEVEDSSVNSPLHF.

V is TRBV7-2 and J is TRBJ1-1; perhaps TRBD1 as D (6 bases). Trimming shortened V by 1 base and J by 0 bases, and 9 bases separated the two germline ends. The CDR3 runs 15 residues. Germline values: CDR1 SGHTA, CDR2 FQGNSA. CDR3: CASSLEDRMNTEAFF. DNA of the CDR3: TGTGCCAGCAGCTTAGAGGACAGAATGAACACTGAAGCTTTCTTT.

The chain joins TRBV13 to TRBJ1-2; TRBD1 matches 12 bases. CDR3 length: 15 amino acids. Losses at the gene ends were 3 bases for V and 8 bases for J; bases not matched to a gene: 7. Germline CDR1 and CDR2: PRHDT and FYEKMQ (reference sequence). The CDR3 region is CASSFPGQGAVGYTF. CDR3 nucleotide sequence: TGTGCCAGCAGCTTCCCGGGACAGGGGGCTGTGGGCTACACCTTC.

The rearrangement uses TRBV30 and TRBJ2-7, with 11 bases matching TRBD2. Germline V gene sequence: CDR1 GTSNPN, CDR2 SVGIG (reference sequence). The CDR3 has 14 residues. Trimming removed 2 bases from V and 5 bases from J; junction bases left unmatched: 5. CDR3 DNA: TGTGCCTGGAGTATGACTAGCGGGGCCGACGAGCAGTACTTC. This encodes CAWSMTSGADEQYF. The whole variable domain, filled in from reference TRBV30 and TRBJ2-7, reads SQTIHQWPATLVQPVGSPLSLECTVEGTSNPNLYWYRQAAGRGLQLLFYSVGIGQISSEVPQNLSASRPQDRQFILSSKKLLLSDSGFYLCAWSMTSGADEQYFGPGTRLTVT.

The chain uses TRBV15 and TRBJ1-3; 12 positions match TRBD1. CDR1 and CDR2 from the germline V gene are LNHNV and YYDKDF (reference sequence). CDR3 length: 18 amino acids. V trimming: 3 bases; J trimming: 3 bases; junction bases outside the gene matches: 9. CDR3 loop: CATSRLRDRGRLGNTIYF. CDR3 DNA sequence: TGTGCCACCAGCAGGCTCCGGGACAGGGGGCGACTTGGAAACACCATATATTTT. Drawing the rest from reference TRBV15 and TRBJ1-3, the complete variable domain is DAMVIQNPRYQVTQFGKPVTLSCSQTLNHNVMYWYQQKSSQAPKLLFHYYDKDFNNEADTPDNFQSRRPNTSFCFLDIRSPGLGDTAMYLCATSRLRDRGRLGNTIYFGEGSWLTVV.